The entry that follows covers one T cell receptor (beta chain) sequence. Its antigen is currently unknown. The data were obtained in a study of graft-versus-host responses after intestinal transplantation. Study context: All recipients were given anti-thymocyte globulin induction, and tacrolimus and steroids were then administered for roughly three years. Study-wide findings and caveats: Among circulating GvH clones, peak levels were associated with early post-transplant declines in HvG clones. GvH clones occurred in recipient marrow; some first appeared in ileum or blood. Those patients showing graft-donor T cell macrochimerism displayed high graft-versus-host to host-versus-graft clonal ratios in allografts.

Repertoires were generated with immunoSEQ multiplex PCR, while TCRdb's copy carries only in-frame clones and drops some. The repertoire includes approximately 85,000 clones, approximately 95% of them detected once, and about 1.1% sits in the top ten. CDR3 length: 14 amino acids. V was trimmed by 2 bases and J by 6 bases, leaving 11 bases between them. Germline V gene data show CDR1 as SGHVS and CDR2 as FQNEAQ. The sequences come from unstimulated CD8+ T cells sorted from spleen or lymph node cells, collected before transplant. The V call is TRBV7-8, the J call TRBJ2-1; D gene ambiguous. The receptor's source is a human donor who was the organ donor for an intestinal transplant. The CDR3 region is CASSLLILRNEQFF. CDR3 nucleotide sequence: TGTGCCAGCAGCTTACTTATATTGCGCAATGAGCAGTTCTTC.